Listed below are T cell receptor beta chains from one sample, sequenced in a study of cytomegalovirus exposure and HLA in healthy donors. Assay: immunoSEQ multiplex PCR; the TCRdb copy retains only in-frame clones and omits some. The sample has approximately 160,000 clones, around 76% seen once. Sequenced material: PBMCs. These TCRs come from a woman between 40 and 50 years old in good health and CMV-seronegative. Both conserved end residues are part of each CDR3. D genes are given only for firm matches. Clone sizes are given selectively: once, few, many, or a class where the clone is expanded.

d_call j_call v_call clone_size cdr3_aa cdr3_nt
NA TRBJ1-2 TRBV5-4 NA CASSSRRDQDGYTF TGTGCCAGCAGCTCCCGGCGGGACCAAGATGGCTACACCTTC
TRBD2 TRBJ2-4 TRBV27 NA CASSSATSGSPNIQYF TGTGCCAGCAGTTCCGCGACTAGCGGGAGCCCAAACATTCAGTACTTC
NA TRBJ2-3 TRBV30 NA CACTTSPSTDTQYF TGTGCCTGCACCACATCGCCTTCAACAGATACGCAGTATTTT
NA TRBJ1-5 TRBV30 NA CAWSPAPYAGLVDQPQHF TGTGCCTGGAGTCCGGCTCCGTACGCTGGACTGGTCGATCAGCCCCAGCATTTT
NA TRBJ1-2 TRBV5-1 few CASRRQASNYGYTF TGCGCCAGCAGAAGGCAGGCGTCCAACTATGGCTACACCTTC
TRBD2 TRBJ2-7 TRBV27 few CASSSGTSGRRSSYEQYF TGTGCCAGCAGTTCCGGGACTAGCGGGAGAAGAAGCTCCTACGAGCAGTACTTC
NA TRBJ2-5 TRBV30 NA CAWSGAVETQYF TGTGCCTGGAGTGGAGCGGTGGAGACCCAGTACTTC
TRBD1 TRBJ1-4 TRBV5-1 NA CASRGPDRGGEKLFF TGCGCCAGCAGGGGACCGGACAGGGGAGGGGAAAAACTGTTTTTT
NA TRBJ1-4 TRBV30 NA CAWSVSAGNEKLFF TGTGCCTGGAGTGTATCGGCGGGTAATGAAAAACTGTTTTTT
NA TRBJ2-5 TRBV5-1 once CASSSFPGFGETQYF TGCGCCAGCAGCTCTTTTCCAGGGTTCGGAGAGACCCAGTACTTC
NA TRBJ2-5 TRBV5-6 NA CASSSQTGIRETQYF TGTGCCAGCAGCTCTCAAACAGGGATCCGCGAGACCCAGTACTTC
NA TRBJ2-1 TRBV6-5 NA CASSYSKREPYNEQFF TGTGCCAGCAGTTACTCGAAGAGGGAACCCTACAATGAGCAGTTCTTC
TRBD2 TRBJ2-1 TRBV29-1 NA CSARTGGIEQFF TGCAGCGCCCGGACGGGGGGTATTGAGCAGTTCTTC
TRBD2 TRBJ2-7 TRBV28 NA CASSLSSGSTYEQYF TGTGCCAGCAGTTTGAGTAGCGGGAGTACCTACGAGCAGTACTTC
TRBD2 TRBJ2-7 TRBV7-8 NA CASSASSGPSYEQYF TGTGCCAGCAGCGCCTCTAGCGGACCTTCCTACGAGCAGTACTTC
TRBD1 TRBJ1-2 TRBV2 NA CASSDGTGGGYTF TGTGCCAGCAGTGACGGGACAGGGGGTGGCTACACCTTC
TRBD2 TRBJ2-7 TRBV5-4 NA CASSLAGGPYEQYF TGTGCCAGCAGCTTGGCGGGAGGGCCGTACGAGCAGTACTTC
TRBD1 TRBJ2-1 TRBV2 few CASSPGWQGANNEQFF TGTGCCAGCAGTCCGGGGTGGCAGGGGGCGAACAATGAGCAGTTCTTC
TRBD2 TRBJ2-1 TRBV6-6 NA CASSPGGSNEQFF TGTGCCAGCAGCCCCGGGGGGTCCAATGAGCAGTTCTTC
TRBD2 TRBJ2-3 TRBV5-1 NA CASSGLSGGDTQYF TGCGCCAGCAGCGGTCTGAGCGGGGGAGATACGCAGTATTTT
NA TRBJ2-5 TRBV29-1 NA CSFGQTPSREETQYF TGCAGCTTCGGACAGACCCCCTCACGGGAAGAGACCCAGTACTTC
TRBD1 TRBJ2-5 TRBV2 NA CASRTNRGPQETQYF TGTGCCAGCAGGACCAACAGGGGCCCGCAAGAGACCCAGTACTTC
NA TRBJ1-3 TRBV6-6 NA CASRTGDSSGNTIYF TGTGCCAGCAGAACGGGGGATTCCTCTGGAAACACCATATATTTT
TRBD1 TRBJ1-2 TRBV18 NA CASSAGQAYGYTF TGTGCCAGCTCGGCGGGACAGGCATATGGCTACACCTTC
TRBD2 TRBJ2-3 TRBV11-1 NA CASSTITSGSTDTQYF TGTGCCAGCAGCACCATAACTAGCGGGAGTACAGATACGCAGTATTTT
TRBD1 TRBJ1-1 TRBV5-1 NA CASSMGGQGDTEAFF TGCGCCAGCAGCATGGGAGGGCAGGGGGACACTGAAGCTTTCTTT
TRBD2 TRBJ2-2 TRBV5-1 NA CASAPGGNTGELFF TGCGCCAGCGCTCCGGGAGGGAACACCGGGGAGCTGTTTTTT
TRBD2 TRBJ2-5 TRBV11-3 NA CASSPGLASGSYEETQYF TGTGCCAGCAGCCCTGGACTTGCTAGCGGGAGTTATGAAGAGACCCAGTACTTC
NA TRBJ2-7 TRBV9 few CASSVGVGGPAYEQYF TGTGCCAGCAGCGTAGGAGTGGGCGGGCCAGCCTACGAGCAGTACTTC
TRBD2 TRBJ2-7 TRBV6-5 NA CASSSGTSGEHF TGTGCCAGCAGTTCTGGAACTAGCGGGGAACACTTC
NA TRBJ1-1 TRBV7-9 NA CASSSRTRGNTEAFF TGTGCCAGCAGCTCCCGTACCCGGGGGAACACTGAAGCTTTCTTT
TRBD2 TRBJ2-3 TRBV7-6 NA CASSLSGILGDTQYF TGTGCCAGCAGCTTAAGCGGGATTTTGGGAGATACGCAGTATTTT
NA TRBJ1-4 TRBV30 few CAWELPGREKLFF TGTGCCTGGGAACTACCCGGCCGTGAAAAACTGTTTTTT
TRBD1 TRBJ1-2 TRBV6-5 NA CASSYSGTVYGYTF TGTGCCAGCAGTTACTCAGGGACAGTCTATGGCTACACCTTC
NA TRBJ2-7 TRBV6-5 NA CASGRNRDYEQYF TGTGCCAGCGGGCGCAACAGGGACTACGAGCAGTACTTC
TRBD1 TRBJ1-2 TRBV19 once CASSTDRAKMYGYTF TGTGCCAGTAGTACGGACAGGGCAAAAATGTATGGCTACACCTTC
TRBD2 TRBJ2-3 TRBV15 NA CATGRRQGTSGRLTQYF TGTGCCACCGGAAGAAGGCAAGGGACTAGCGGGAGGTTGACGCAGTATTTT